This T cell receptor (beta chain) is from a study of T-cell memory formation after mild COVID-19. Study-wide results and caveats: While clones contracting from day 15 to 85 were balanced between CD4 and CD8, later expanders leaned CD4+.

A single record per CDR3 protein comes from TCRdb applying MiXCR to the 5' RACE reads. Of fewer than 500,000 distinct CDR3 sequences in the sample, about 23% are singletons; the top ten hold approximately 13%. With regard to this clonotype: Its target is unknown. An end of the junction differs from the germline gene, which may be a read error.

The specimen was PBMCs or a T cell subset sorted from them (not recorded which). This TCR was sampled from an adult woman who had mild COVID-19 (a few samples of this study predate the infection). Cell type and time point are not known.

The CDR3 bases are TGTGCCGGCAGCTCGACGGGACAGGGGGGGTTCGAAGAGACCCAGTACTTC. Translated: CAGSSTGQGGFEETQYF. The chain uses TRBV5-6 and TRBJ2-5, with TRBD1 matching over 11 bases. Germline V gene data show CDR1 as SGHDT and CDR2 as YYEEEE. This CDR3 region has 17 residues.